What follows are 25 T cell receptor beta chains derived from one specimen sequenced in a study of OX40 agonist ivuxolimab in advanced cancers. Some clones are missing from TCRdb's copy, which holds only in-frame ones; the method was immunoSEQ multiplex PCR. The table lists tens of thousands of clones, around 88% of them singletons. The specimen was CD4+ or CD8+ T cells sorted from blood, collected in a trial of the OX40 agonist ivuxolimab. These receptors all stem from an adult with an advanced solid tumor such as melanoma, head and neck, liver or kidney cancer.

The gene calls are TRBV28 and TRBJ2-6, with 8 bases matching TRBD1. The germline CDR1 and CDR2 sequences are MDHEN and SYDVKM. V lost 4 bases to trimming and J lost 0 bases; unmatched junction nucleotides: 8. The CDR3 extends over 18 amino acids. CDR3 loop: CASSSRVTGVSGANVLTF. The CDR3 bases are TGTGCCAGCAGTTCTAGGGTGACAGGGGTCTCTGGGGCCAACGTCCTGACTTTC.

This chain joins TRBV6-4 and TRBJ1-2, with a tentative D call TRBD1 (5 bases). The CDR3 is made up of 13 amino acids. Germline CDR1 and CDR2: MRHNA and SNTAGT. Trimming removed 2 bases at V and 2 bases at J, with 6 bases between. Written as DNA, the CDR3 is TGTGCCAGCAGTGACGGGGGGAACTATGGCTACACCTTC. Translated: CASSDGGNYGYTF.

The gene calls are TRBV14 and TRBJ2-2; D is possibly TRBD2 (5 bases). The CDR3 is 15 residues long. With 1 base removed from V and 1 base from J, the gap between germline ends came to 7 bases. Germline V gene data show CDR1 as SGHDN and CDR2 as FVKESK. The CDR3 nucleotides are TGTGCCAGCAGCCAAGTCCGGGGGAACACCGGGGAGCTGTTTTTT. Translation gives CASSQVRGNTGELFF.

This sequence joins TRBV29-1 and TRBJ2-3; either TRBD1 or TRBD2 may supply D (5 bases each). Trimming removed 6 bases from V and 6 bases from J, with 13 bases in between. There are 12 residues in the CDR3. Germline V CDR1 and CDR2: SQVTM, ANQGSEA. CDR3 in amino acids: CSVIPGTDTQYF. The CDR3 DNA reads as TGCAGCGTAATCCCCGGGACCGATACGCAGTATTTT.

The chain carries TRBV9 and TRBJ1-3, with a weak D call TRBD1 (5 bases). The germline V and J ends were trimmed by 0 bases and 9 bases, with 13 bases remaining between them. Germline lookup yields CDR1 SGDLS and CDR2 YYNGEE. CDR3 size: 14 residues. The DNA for the CDR3 is TGTGCCAGCAGCGTAGAATCGGGGGGAGGCACCATATATTTT. Translating gives CASSVESGGGTIYF.

The genes are TRBV7-9 and TRBJ2-1; tentative D call: TRBD1 (5 bases). The CDR3 runs to 14 residues. Germline values: CDR1 SEHNR, CDR2 FQNEAQ (reference sequence). V was clipped by 3 bases and J by 5 bases, with 11 bases between them. This CDR3 is CASSLSTANNEQFF. In DNA, the CDR3 is TGTGCCAGCAGCTTGTCGACAGCCAACAATGAGCAGTTCTTC. Filled out from reference TRBV7-9 and TRBJ2-1, the complete variable domain reads DTGVSQNPRHKITKRGQNVTFRCDPISEHNRLYWYRQTLGQGPEFLTYFQNEAQLEKSRLLSDRFSAERPKGSFSTLEIQRTEQGDSAMYLCASSLSTANNEQFFGPGTRLTVL.

The CDR3 protein is CASSFSHTDTQYF. The CDR3 DNA reads as TGTGCCAGCAGCTTCAGTCACACAGATACGCAGTATTTT. This chain joins TRBV11-2 and TRBJ2-3; D is unclear. Trimming shortened V by 3 bases and J by 2 bases, and 6 bases separated the two germline ends. This CDR3 comprises 13 residues. CDR1 is SGHAT and CDR2 is FQNNGV in the germline V gene.

The rearrangement links TRBV9 to TRBJ2-7; D gene uncertain. The germline V and J ends were trimmed by 3 bases and 5 bases, with 12 bases remaining between them. CDR3 length: 13 amino acids. CDR1 and CDR2 (germline): SGDLS, YYNGEE. The CDR3 region is CASSARPGNEQYF. CDR3 DNA: TGTGCCAGCAGCGCCCGTCCGGGTAACGAGCAGTACTTC.

The CDR3, as DNA: TGTGCCACCAGCAGACGCCCCCTAGGCCCCCTCACTGACGAGCAGTACTTC. It codes for CATSRRPLGPLTDEQYF. J is TRBJ2-7 and V is TRBV15, with no clear D. Trimming stripped 2 bases from V and 5 bases from J, with 22 bases between. The CDR3 contains 17 residues. Germline V gene lookup returns CDR1 LNHNV and CDR2 YYDKDF (reference sequence). Full variable domain (rest looked up from reference TRBV15 and TRBJ2-7): DAMVIQNPRYQVTQFGKPVTLSCSQTLNHNVMYWYQQKSSQAPKLLFHYYDKDFNNEADTPDNFQSRRPNTSFCFLDIRSPGLGDTAMYLCATSRRPLGPLTDEQYFGPGTRLTVT.

J is TRBJ2-1 and V is TRBV5-4, with a tentative D call TRBD1 (6 bases). Germline V lookup: CDR1 SGHNT, CDR2 YYREEE (reference sequence). The CDR3 length is 13 residues. Trimming stripped 3 bases from V and 3 bases from J, with 7 bases between. The CDR3 DNA follows: TGTGCCAGCAGCTCGGACAGCTACAATGAGCAGTTCTTC. The encoded protein is CASSSDSYNEQFF.

V is TRBV28 and J is TRBJ1-3; 7 bases line up with TRBD1. Germline V gives CDR1 MDHEN, CDR2 SYDVKM. The CDR3 spans 17 residues. The trim removed 1 base at V and 0 bases at J, leaving 6 bases unmatched. The CDR3 nucleotides are TGTGCCAGCAGTTTATACGGGACAGCCAACTCTGGAAACACCATATATTTT. This codes for CASSLYGTANSGNTIYF. The whole variable domain, remainder taken from reference TRBV28 and TRBJ1-3, is DVKVTQSSRYLVKRTGEKVFLECVQDMDHENMFWYRQDPGLGLRLIYFSYDVKMKEKGDIPEGYSVSREKKERFSLILESASTNQTSMYLCASSLYGTANSGNTIYFGEGSWLTVV.

The V gene is TRBV6-1, the J gene TRBJ2-7, with TRBD1 matching over 8 bases. V shed 6 bases and J 3 bases; nucleotides not matched to a gene: 7. The CDR3 covers 14 residues. Per the germline V gene, CDR1 is MNHNS and CDR2 is SASEGT. The CDR3 reads CASRTGQALYEQYF. The CDR3 coding sequence is TGTGCCAGCAGGACGGGACAGGCCCTCTACGAGCAGTACTTC.

The chain links TRBV28 to TRBJ2-3; tentative D call: TRBD2 (6 bases). CDR3 size: 15 residues. Germline V CDR1 and CDR2: MDHEN, SYDVKM. V was shortened by 7 bases and J by 6 bases, with 20 bases between the two germline ends. The DNA for the CDR3 is TGTGCCAGCACCCCACCGGCAGGTCGGGGGGATACGCAGTATTTT. Amino acids: CASTPPAGRGDTQYF.

This clone was counted only a few times. The CDR3: CASSEKTGGYNEQFF. Written as DNA, the CDR3 is TGTGCCAGCAGTGAAAAAACGGGGGGGTACAATGAGCAGTTCTTC. The V call is TRBV2, the J call TRBJ2-1, with 8 positions matching TRBD2. The junction had 4 bases not matched to a gene; V was cut back by 2 bases and J by 4 bases. The CDR3 is made up of 15 amino acids. CDR1 and CDR2 (germline): SNHLY, FYNNEI.

This chain connects TRBV2 to TRBJ2-3; D is undetermined. The ends were cut back, 5 bases at V and 2 bases at J, with 5 bases in the middle. Germline V gene data show CDR1 as SNHLY and CDR2 as FYNNEI. This CDR3 comprises 12 residues. Here the CDR3 reads CASSYYTDTQYF. The CDR3 DNA follows: TGTGCCAGCAGTTACTACACAGATACGCAGTATTTT.

V and J are TRBV5-6 and TRBJ1-2, with TRBD1 identical over 10 bases. This CDR3 contains 14 residues. Germline assignment: CDR1 SGHDT and CDR2 YYEEEE. Trimming removed 4 bases from V and 8 bases from J; junction bases left unmatched: 8. Written as DNA, the CDR3 is TGTGCCAGCAGCCTGCCGGGACAGGGGCGAGGCTACACCTTC. It translates to CASSLPGQGRGYTF.

The chain has TRBV2 and TRBJ1-3, with D tentatively TRBD1 (5 bases). Germline CDR1 and CDR2: SNHLY and FYNNEI. The CDR3 has 14 amino acids. V was shortened by 6 bases and J by 0 bases, with 9 bases between the two germline ends. The CDR3 protein is CASRGLHSGNTIYF. CDR3 coding DNA: TGTGCCAGCAGGGGACTGCACTCTGGAAACACCATATATTTT.

The V call is TRBV28, the J call TRBJ1-2, with D perhaps matching TRBD1 (5 bases). Germline V gene lookup returns CDR1 MDHEN and CDR2 SYDVKM. Trimming took off 11 bases at V and 7 bases at J, with 11 bases between the two ends. CDR3 length: 10 amino acids. CDR3 residues: CAVGGVGYTF. CDR3 nucleotides: TGTGCCGTTGGAGGGGTTGGCTACACCTTC.

This chain links TRBV6-1 with TRBJ2-7; 11 bases agree with TRBD2. Germline V gene data show CDR1 as MNHNS and CDR2 as SASEGT. The V gene end was trimmed by 5 bases and the J gene end by 2 bases; junction bases not matched to a gene: 5. This CDR3 contains 15 residues. For the CDR3, the DNA is TGTGCCAGCAGTCTTTCGACTAGCGGGGCCTACGAGCAGTACTTC. Residues: CASSLSTSGAYEQYF.

This chain uses TRBV6-1 with TRBJ2-3, with 7 bases matching TRBD2. Trimming cost V 4 bases and J 7 bases; bases outside gene matches: 14. CDR1 MNHNS and CDR2 SASEGT come from the germline V gene. This CDR3 has 16 amino acids. The CDR3 coding sequence is TGTGCCAGCAGTGCCTCGACTAGCTCCTCCACGTATACGCAGTATTTT. It encodes CASSASTSSSTYTQYF.

The V gene is TRBV7-2, the J gene TRBJ2-1, with 14 bases aligning to TRBD2. The germline CDR1 and CDR2 sequences are SGHTA and FQGNSA. CDR3 length equals 18 residues. V shed 5 bases and J 7 bases; nucleotides not matched to a gene: 13. CDR3 amino acids: CASSLGTSGGRPWNEQFF. CDR3 nucleotide sequence: TGTGCCAGCAGCCTGGGGACTAGCGGGGGTAGGCCATGGAATGAGCAGTTCTTC.

This chain connects TRBV5-1 to TRBJ2-5; possible D gene TRBD2, 6 bases. The CDR3 is 15 residues long. Per germline, CDR1 SGHRS and CDR2 YFSETQ. V lost 4 bases to trimming and J lost 1 base, with 14 bases between them. CDR3 sequence (DNA): TGCGCCAGCAGCCCGGAGGGGCACCCCCAAGAGACCCAGTACTTC. This translates into CASSPEGHPQETQYF.

The rearrangement uses TRBV5-1 and TRBJ1-4, with D unresolved. CDR1 SGHRS and CDR2 YFSETQ come from the germline V gene. The CDR3 has 13 amino acids. Trimming removed 4 bases at V and 6 bases at J, with 10 bases between. The CDR3 bases are TGCGCCAGCAGCCTGGGAGTGGATGAAAAACTGTTTTTT. Protein product: CASSLGVDEKLFF.

V usage is TRBV2 and J usage is TRBJ2-5; 11 nucleotides line up with TRBD2. This CDR3 spans 15 amino acids. CDR1 SNHLY and CDR2 FYNNEI come from the germline V gene. V shed 5 bases and J 5 bases; nucleotides not matched to a gene: 7. The CDR3 DNA reads as TGTGCCAGCAGTACCACTAGCGGGAGTGGGGAGACCCAGTACTTC. This translates into CASSTTSGSGETQYF.

This clone was observed a single time. CDR3 residues: CASSQVGWRGNEQFF. CDR3 sequence (DNA): TGCGCCAGCAGCCAAGTGGGTTGGCGAGGCAATGAGCAGTTCTTC. J is TRBJ2-1 and V is TRBV4-3; D remains unclear. Trimming pared 1 base from V and 6 bases from J, leaving 13 bases between. Germline CDR1 LGHNA, CDR2 YSLEER. The CDR3 runs 15 residues.